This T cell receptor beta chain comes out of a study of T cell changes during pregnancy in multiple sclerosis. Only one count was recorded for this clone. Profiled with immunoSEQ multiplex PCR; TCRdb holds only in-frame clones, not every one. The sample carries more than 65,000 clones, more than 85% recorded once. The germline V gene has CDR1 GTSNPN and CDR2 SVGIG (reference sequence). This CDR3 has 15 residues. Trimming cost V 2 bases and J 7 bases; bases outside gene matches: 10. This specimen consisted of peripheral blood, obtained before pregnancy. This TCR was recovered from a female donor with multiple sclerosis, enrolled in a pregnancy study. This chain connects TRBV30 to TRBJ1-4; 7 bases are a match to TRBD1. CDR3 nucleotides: TGTGCCTGGAGTAAAAACAGGGGCGCAGGTGAAAAACTGTTTTTT. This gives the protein CAWSKNRGAGEKLFF.